Listed here are 28 T cell receptor beta chains from one sample, sequenced in a study of tissue T cells after allogeneic stem cell transplantation. Generated by immunoSEQ multiplex PCR, the TCRdb table keeps only in-frame clones and is missing some. Of roughly 50,000 clones in the sample, 73% were seen once. Input material: sorted cells pooled from one or two spleens. Receptor source: a pool of C57BL/6 mice in good health.

Concerning this clone: Gene names denote mouse genes. The CDR3 sequence: CAWSPGTPSGNTLYF. The part of the CDR3 DNA that was read is TGTGCCTGGAGTCCCGGGACACCTTCTGGAAATACGCTCTAT. The chain employs TRBV31 and TRBJ1-3; possible D gene TRBD1, 6 bases. The CDR3 goes on 1 residue after the read ends, and that part is filled in from the germline J gene. Germline V lookup: CDR1 GKSSPN, CDR2 SITVG. The CDR3 is 15 residues long. Trimming removed 1 base from V and 0 bases from J, with 10 bases in between.

Details on this clone: Gene names and germline refer to mouse. Read sequence stops 1 residue before the CDR3 end, and the germline J gene provides the missing end. This chain uses TRBV4 with TRBJ1-2; 7 bases match TRBD1. The CDR3 loop spans 14 amino acids. CDR1 is LGHDT, CDR2 YNNKQL, per germline (reference sequence). J lost 3 bases, V lost 5 bases, and 6 bases had no gene match. CDR3 bases read: TGTGCCAGCAGCCCCGACAGGGAAGACTCCGACTACACC. The encoded protein is CASSPDREDSDYT. The entire CDR3 sequence reads CASSPDREDSDYTF.

Remarks on this clone: Each gene name is a mouse one. The read is 1 residue too short to cover the CDR3 end, so that end is filled in from the germline J gene. The V and J genes are TRBV16 and TRBJ2-4, with 8 positions matching TRBD2. There are 16 residues in the CDR3. With V trimmed by 4 bases and J by 1 base, 7 bases remained unmatched. CDR1 is SGHSA and CDR2 is FRNQAP in the germline V gene. CDR3 DNA (partial): TGTGCAAGCAGCTCGGACTGGGTGGGGGGTCAAAACACCTTGTAC. Amino acid sequence: CASSSDWVGGQNTLY. Given in full, the CDR3 is CASSSDWVGGQNTLYF.

This clone was seen a single time. The germline and genes are mouse ones. Read coverage stops 1 residue before the CDR3 terminus; the germline J gene supplies the remainder. The chain carries TRBV29 and TRBJ2-1; TRBD1 is a possible D gene (5 bases). The germline gives CDR1 MSHET, CDR2 SYDVDS. Trimming stripped 2 bases from V and 4 bases from J, with 9 bases between. The CDR3 has 14 residues. The CDR3 reads CASSLPGRYAEQFF. The CDR3 DNA, read in part, is TGTGCTAGCAGTTTACCAGGGAGGTATGCTGAGCAGTTC.

Points on this clone: The germline and genes are mouse ones. From the germline J gene comes the end of the CDR3, since the read stops 1 residue before it. V usage is TRBV13-3 and J usage is TRBJ1-5; TRBD1 matches 8 bases. The germline V gene encodes CDR1 NNHDY and CDR2 SYVADS. V dropped 5 bases and J dropped 3; count of bases not matched to a gene: 1. The length of the CDR3 is 13 residues. The CDR3 protein is CASRDRGNQAPLF. Partial CDR3 DNA: TGTGCCAGCAGAGACAGGGGCAACCAGGCTCCGCTT.

About this clone: Each gene name is a mouse one. The read ends 1 residue early relative to the CDR3; the germline J gene fills the gap. The rearrangement links TRBV15 to TRBJ2-2; 10 positions agree with TRBD1. Germline V CDR1 and CDR2: SGHND, FRSKSL. The junction had 2 bases not matched to a gene; V was cut back by 4 bases and J by 6 bases. The CDR3 spans 14 residues. Here the CDR3 reads CASSSDRGPGQLYF. The part of the CDR3 DNA that was read is TGTGCCAGCAGTTCCGACAGGGGGCCCGGGCAGCTCTAC.

Worth noting for this clone: The listed genes are named as in mouse. The read gets to within 1 residue of the CDR3 end, and the germline J gene fills in the rest. This chain links TRBV19 with TRBJ2-5, with unresolved D. Germline CDR1 reads FNHDT; CDR2 reads SITEND (reference sequence). Deletions cut 1 base from V and 0 bases from J, with 6 bases between. The CDR3 extends over 14 amino acids. CDR3 DNA, as far as it was read: TGTGCCAGCAGTATAAACAATAACCAAGACACCCAGTAC. Translating gives CASSINNNQDTQY. The whole CDR3 sequence reads CASSINNNQDTQYF. Supplemented by reference TRBV19 and TRBJ2-5, the full variable domain reads GGIITQTPKFLIGQEGQKLTLKCQQNFNHDTMYWYRQDSGKGLRLIYYSITENDLQKGDLSEGYDASREKKSSFSLTVTSAQKNEMAVFLCASSINNNQDTQYFGPGTRLLVL.

Remarks on this clone: The genes are named according to mouse. The sequenced fragment ends 1 residue before the CDR3 boundary, so the rest is inferred from the germline J gene. The chain uses TRBV21 and TRBJ2-1, with 11 positions matching TRBD1. TRBV21 is labeled an ORF, and its function is uncertain. The CDR3 runs 16 residues. Trimming at V came to 1 base and at J to 2 bases, leaving 1 base not matched to a gene. The sequenced part of the CDR3 DNA is TGTGCTAGCAGTCAATGGACAGGGGGCGACTATGCTGAGCAGTTC. Protein: CASSQWTGGDYAEQF. The complete CDR3 reads CASSQWTGGDYAEQFF.

Concerning this clone: Any gene name here is a mouse gene name. The read terminates 1 residue ahead of where the CDR3 ends, so the germline J gene completes it. This chain connects TRBV13-1 to TRBJ2-2; 7 positions agree with TRBD2. V gave up 0 bases and J gave up 0 bases; unmatched junction bases: 5. Germline CDR1 NSHNY, CDR2 SYGAGN. The CDR3 is made up of 17 amino acids. The sequenced part of the CDR3 DNA is TGTGCCAGCAGTGATGCCCGGACTGGAGCAAACACCGGGCAGCTCTAC. This translates into CASSDARTGANTGQLY. In full, the CDR3 is CASSDARTGANTGQLYF.

To note about this clone: Germline and genes here are mouse. Coverage ceases 1 residue before the CDR3 finishes, and the germline J gene fills in the end. The chain links TRBV5 to TRBJ1-5, with D uncertain. CDR1 is LGHNA and CDR2 is YNLKQL in the germline V gene (reference sequence). V gave up 0 bases and J gave up 0 bases, with 3 bases separating them. This CDR3 contains 14 residues. This CDR3 reads CASSQEGNNQAPLF. The part of the CDR3 DNA that was read is TGTGCCAGCAGCCAAGAAGGTAACAACCAGGCTCCGCTT.

Worth noting for this clone: Gene names are mouse gene names. The CDR3 goes on 1 residue after the read ends, and that part is filled in from the germline J gene. The gene calls are TRBV13-2 and TRBJ1-5; 7 bases map to TRBD1. Trimming cost V 5 bases and J 0 bases; bases outside gene matches: 2. CDR1 NNHNN and CDR2 SYGAGS come from the germline V gene (reference sequence). This CDR3 contains 14 residues. Incomplete CDR3 DNA: TGTGCCAGCGGGGGACAGAATAACAACCAGGCTCCGCTT. Translation gives CASGGQNNNQAPL. In full, the CDR3 is CASGGQNNNQAPLF.

To note about this clone: Gene names refer to mouse genes. The read terminates 1 residue ahead of where the CDR3 ends, so the germline J gene completes it. Other DNA sequences of this sample code for an identical CDR3. The V gene is TRBV16, the J gene TRBJ2-4, with unresolved D. The CDR3 runs 13 residues. Trimming took off 1 base at V and 1 base at J, with 3 bases between the two ends. In germline, CDR1 is SGHSA, CDR2 FRNQAP. Partial CDR3 DNA: TGTGCAAGCAGCTTAGGGGGTCAAAACACCTTGTAC. This codes for CASSLGGQNTLY. The entire CDR3 is CASSLGGQNTLYF.

With regard to this clone: Genes here carry mouse names. The read gets to within 1 residue of the CDR3 end, and the germline J gene fills in the rest. The chain joins TRBV1 to TRBJ1-1; the match to TRBD1 covers 9 bases. The junction had 5 bases not matched to a gene; V was cut back by 3 bases and J by 6 bases. Per germline, CDR1 NSQYPW and CDR2 LRSPGD (reference sequence). The CDR3 consists of 14 residues. The part of the CDR3 DNA that was read is TGCACCTGCAGTGCGGACAGGGGAGCAGCAGAAGTCTTC. It codes for CTCSADRGAAEVF. The entire CDR3 protein reads CTCSADRGAAEVFF. Combining the CDR3 with reference TRBV1 and TRBJ1-1 gives the whole variable domain VTLLEQNPRWRLVPRGQAVNLRCILKNSQYPWMSWYQQDLQKQLQWLFTLRSPGDKEVKSLPGADYLATRVTDTELRLQVANMSQGRTLYCTCSADRGAAEVFFGKGTRLTVV.

About this clone: Here the gene names and germline are mouse. The missing CDR3 end, 1 residue past where the read stops, is filled in from the germline J gene. The chain recombines TRBV13-3 with TRBJ2-7, with D unresolved. There are 12 residues in the CDR3. V was pared by 5 bases and J by 0 bases, with 6 bases between. Per germline, CDR1 NNHDY and CDR2 SYVADS. The DNA read from the CDR3 is TGTGCCAGCAGAGGAGGCTCCTATGAACAGTAC. Its protein product is CASRGGSYEQY. Given in full, the CDR3 is CASRGGSYEQYF.

A note on this clone: Mouse germline and gene names are used. The read terminates 1 residue before the CDR3 end, so the remaining end is supplied by the germline J gene. The chain has TRBV2 and TRBJ1-1; a weak D match, TRBD1 (6 bases). Germline lookup yields CDR1 LGHNA and CDR2 YSYQKL. Trimming cost V 0 bases and J 1 base, with 12 bases left between them. This CDR3 region has 16 residues. Here the CDR3 reads CASSQDGTKKNTEVFF. CDR3 DNA (partial): TGTGCCAGCAGCCAAGACGGGACAAAAAAAAACACAGAAGTCTTC.

To note about this clone: The gene names here belong to mouse. The CDR3 extends 1 residue past the end of the read, so its final part is completed from the germline J gene. The J gene is TRBJ1-2, the V gene TRBV19; TRBD1 is a possible D gene (5 bases). The CDR3 covers 13 residues. V was clipped by 4 bases and J by 1 base, with 8 bases between them. In germline, CDR1 is FNHDT, CDR2 SITEND (reference sequence). The CDR3 protein is CASSPGQNSDYTF. Incomplete CDR3 DNA: TGTGCCAGCAGTCCGGGGCAAAACTCCGACTACACC.

A word on this clone: Here the gene names and germline are mouse. The read falls 1 residue short of the CDR3 end, and the missing part is taken from the germline J gene. The chain has TRBV4 and TRBJ1-6, with D unclear. TRBJ1-6 is recorded as an ORF, its role being uncertain. Trimming cost V 3 bases and J 5 bases, with 2 bases left between them. This CDR3 has 12 amino acids. The germline CDR1 and CDR2 sequences are LGHDT and YNNKQL (reference sequence). The part of the CDR3 DNA that was read is TGTGCCAGCAGCTATAATAATTCGCCCCTCTAC. This translates into CASSYNNSPLY. The full CDR3 protein is CASSYNNSPLYF.

A word on this clone: Here the gene names and germline are mouse. The DNA ends 1 residue before the CDR3 does, and the rest of the CDR3 is filled in from the germline J gene. The V and J genes are TRBV19 and TRBJ2-7; TRBD2 agrees at 8 bases. The V gene's germline CDR1 is FNHDT and CDR2 SITEND (reference sequence). CDR3 length: 15 amino acids. The trim removed 0 bases at V and 0 bases at J, leaving 2 bases unmatched. CDR3 sequence reads: CASSIDWGFSYEQYF. The CDR3 DNA, read in part, is TGTGCCAGCAGTATAGACTGGGGGTTCTCCTATGAACAGTAC. The full variable domain, completed using reference TRBV19 and TRBJ2-7, is GGIITQTPKFLIGQEGQKLTLKCQQNFNHDTMYWYRQDSGKGLRLIYYSITENDLQKGDLSEGYDASREKKSSFSLTVTSAQKNEMAVFLCASSIDWGFSYEQYFGPGTRLTVL.

About this clone itself: The gene names here belong to mouse. The missing CDR3 end, 1 residue past where the read stops, is filled in from the germline J gene. The chain employs TRBV13-2 and TRBJ2-5, with a possible D match to TRBD1 (6 bases). V lost 1 base and J 0 bases, leaving 12 bases between the germline ends. Germline CDR1 is NNHNN and CDR2 is SYGAGS (reference sequence). This CDR3 contains 16 residues. Incomplete CDR3 DNA: TGTGCCAGCGGTGATCCTCAGGGGAGAAACCAAGACACCCAGTAC. Translating it yields CASGDPQGRNQDTQY. The complete CDR3 sequence is CASGDPQGRNQDTQYF.

As to this clone: The genes are named according to mouse. The read ends 1 residue early relative to the CDR3; the germline J gene fills the gap. The chain employs TRBV5 and TRBJ1-1, with D possibly TRBD1 on 6 matching bases. CDR1 and CDR2 (germline): LGHNA, YNLKQL (reference sequence). The CDR3 has 13 residues. With 1 base removed from V and 5 bases from J, the gap between germline ends came to 8 bases. CDR3: CASSQAGQTEVFF. CDR3 DNA (partial): TGTGCCAGCAGCCAAGCGGGACAAACAGAAGTCTTC.

This clone has only one observation. Gene names follow the mouse nomenclature. The read is 1 residue too short to cover the CDR3 end, so that end is filled in from the germline J gene. The chain uses TRBV5 and TRBJ2-1, with 7 bases lining up with TRBD1. Germline-derived CDR1 and CDR2 are LGHNA and YNLKQL (reference sequence). This CDR3 spans 15 amino acids. The V segment lost 2 bases and the J segment 1 base; nucleotides outside the gene matches: 2. CDR3 DNA (partial): TGTGCCAGCAGCCAAACACAGGGGAACTATGCTGAGCAGTTC. Its protein product is CASSQTQGNYAEQF. The entire CDR3 protein reads CASSQTQGNYAEQFF.

In its sample, this clone was seen once. Genes and germline are mouse. The DNA ends 1 residue before the CDR3 does, and the rest of the CDR3 is filled in from the germline J gene. The J gene is TRBJ1-6, the V gene TRBV12-1; no reliable D call. TRBJ1-6 counts as an open reading frame of uncertain function. In germline, CDR1 is SGHSN, CDR2 HYEKVE. V was clipped by 0 bases and J by 0 bases, with 2 bases between them. The CDR3 extends over 14 amino acids. CDR3 bases read: TGTGCCAGCTCTCTCAATTCCTATAATTCGCCCCTCTAC. It is translated as CASSLNSYNSPLY. From start to end, the CDR3 is CASSLNSYNSPLYF.

Comments on this clone: Germline and genes here are mouse. Sequencing ends 1 residue short of the CDR3 end; the germline J gene provides the rest. The rearrangement uses TRBV26 and TRBJ2-3, with D unresolved. CDR3 length: 13 amino acids. From germline, CDR1 is KGHPV and CDR2 FQNQEV (reference sequence). V dropped 2 bases and J dropped 0 bases, with 3 bases sitting between them. This CDR3 reads CASSLNSAETLYF. The CDR3 DNA, read in part, is TGTGCCAGCAGTCTGAATAGTGCAGAAACGCTGTAT.

Concerning this clone itself: The germline and genes are mouse ones. The sequence runs out 1 residue before the end of the CDR3; the remainder is reconstructed from the germline J gene. The chain employs TRBV31 and TRBJ2-3; 7 nucleotides align to TRBD2. This CDR3 is 15 amino acids long. After removal of 1 base from V and 0 bases from J, the junction contained 4 bases not matched to a gene. Germline-derived CDR1 and CDR2 are GKSSPN and SITVG. The CDR3 sequence is CAWSPWGVSAETLYF. CDR3 DNA, as far as it was read: TGTGCCTGGAGTCCTTGGGGGGTTAGTGCAGAAACGCTGTAT. The full variable domain, its missing parts supplied by reference TRBV31 and TRBJ2-3, is AQTIHQWPVAEIKAVGSPLSLGCTIKGKSSPNLYWYWQATGGTLQQLFYSITVGQVESVVQLNLSASRPKDDQFILSTEKLLLSHSGFYLCAWSPWGVSAETLYFGSGTRLTVL.

With regard to this clone: Genes and germline are mouse. Read data end 1 residue before the CDR3 end; the end is taken from the germline J gene. The rearrangement links TRBV5 to TRBJ2-5; D gene uncertain. CDR3 length: 13 residues. V was cut by 4 bases and J by 4 bases, with 9 bases left in between. The V gene's germline CDR1 is LGHNA and CDR2 YNLKQL (reference sequence). CDR3: CASSPPGEDTQYF. The CDR3 bases that were read are TGTGCCAGCAGCCCCCCCGGGGAAGACACCCAGTAC.

In the case of this clone: Gene and germline names: mouse. The CDR3 end falls 1 residue outside the read, so it is completed with the germline J gene. This chain joins TRBV3 and TRBJ2-5, with 8 bases fitting TRBD2. V gave up 5 bases and J gave up 4 bases; unmatched junction bases: 5. Germline CDR1 is SNHLY and CDR2 is FYNGKV (reference sequence). The CDR3 sequence is 14 residues long. The CDR3 sequence: CASSQDWDEDTQYF. Partial CDR3 DNA: TGTGCCAGCAGCCAGGACTGGGATGAAGACACCCAGTAC.

As regards this clone: Mouse gene names apply. The DNA ends 1 residue before the CDR3 does, and the rest of the CDR3 is filled in from the germline J gene. The V call is TRBV31, the J call TRBJ1-6; the match to TRBD1 covers 7 bases. TRBJ1-6 is known as an ORF, though its function is uncertain. The V and J ends lost 1 base and 8 bases, in that order; junction bases with no gene match: 2. The CDR3 spans 13 residues. Germline V gene lookup returns CDR1 GKSSPN and CDR2 SITVG. The CDR3 loop reads CAWSRDSHSPLYF. The sequenced CDR3 bases are TGTGCCTGGAGTCGGGACAGTCATTCGCCCCTCTAC.

Note on this clone: Gene names refer to mouse genes. Incomplete CDR3 DNA: TGTGCCAGCAGTCAGGGTTATAATTCGCCCCTCTAC. As protein: CASSQGYNSPLY. The entire CDR3 protein is CASSQGYNSPLYF. The chain carries TRBV26 and TRBJ1-6; unclear D gene. The missing CDR3 end, 1 residue past where the read stops, is filled in from the germline J gene. TRBJ1-6 is labeled an ORF, and its function is uncertain. This CDR3 is 13 amino acids long. Trimming pared 4 bases from V and 4 bases from J, leaving 5 bases between. Germline V lookup: CDR1 KGHPV, CDR2 FQNQEV (reference sequence).